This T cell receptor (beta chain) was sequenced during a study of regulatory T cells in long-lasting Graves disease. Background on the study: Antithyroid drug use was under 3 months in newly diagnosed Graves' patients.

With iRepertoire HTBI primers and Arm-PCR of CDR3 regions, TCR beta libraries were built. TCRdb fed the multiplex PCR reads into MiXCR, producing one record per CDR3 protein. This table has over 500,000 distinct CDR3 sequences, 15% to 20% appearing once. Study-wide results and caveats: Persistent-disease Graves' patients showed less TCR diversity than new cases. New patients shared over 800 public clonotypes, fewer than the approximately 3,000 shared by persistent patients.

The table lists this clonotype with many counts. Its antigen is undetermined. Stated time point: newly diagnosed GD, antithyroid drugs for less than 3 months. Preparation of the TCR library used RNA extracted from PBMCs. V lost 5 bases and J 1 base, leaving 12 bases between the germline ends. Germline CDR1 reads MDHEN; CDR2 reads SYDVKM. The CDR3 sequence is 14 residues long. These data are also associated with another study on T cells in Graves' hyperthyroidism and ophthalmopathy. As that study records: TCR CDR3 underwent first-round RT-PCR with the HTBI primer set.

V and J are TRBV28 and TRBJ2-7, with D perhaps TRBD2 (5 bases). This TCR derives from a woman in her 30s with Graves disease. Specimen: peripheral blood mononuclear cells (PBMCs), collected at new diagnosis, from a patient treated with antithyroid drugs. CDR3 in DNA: TGTGCCAGCAGTACGAAAGGGAGATCCTACGAGCAGTACTTC. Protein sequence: CASSTKGRSYEQYF.